Presented here are 27 T cell receptor beta chains from one specimen sequenced in a study of cytomegalovirus exposure and HLA in healthy donors. The PCR employed 60 Vbeta primers together with 13 Jbeta primers. The protocol was immunoSEQ multiplex PCR, while the TCRdb copy is restricted to in-frame clones and leaves out a portion. The table has hundreds of thousands of clones, 82% seen once. Sequenced: PBMCs. These receptors all stem from a middle-aged man in good health and CMV-seropositive.

Of note for this clone: The junction differs from germline at one of its ends, possibly a read error. The V and J genes are TRBV6-5 and TRBJ2-4; 7 nucleotides align to TRBD1. This CDR3 comprises 14 residues. Germline-derived CDR1 and CDR2 are MNHEY and SVGAGI. The CDR3 loop is CASTPGQTKSIQYF. The CDR3 DNA is TGCGCCAGCACCCCGGGACAGACAAAAAGCATTCAGTACTTC.

DNA for the CDR3: TGCAGCGTTGAAGCGGAAGTCGACAGACAAGAGACCCAGTACTTC. This gives the protein CSVEAEVDRQETQYF. J is TRBJ2-5 and V is TRBV29-1; TRBD1 might be the D (5 bases). Germline-derived CDR1 and CDR2 are SQVTM and ANQGSEA. V lost 1 base, J lost 2 bases, and 14 bases lay in between. CDR3 length equals 15 residues.

The chain employs TRBV25-1 and TRBJ2-3, with 14 positions matching TRBD2. This CDR3 has 18 amino acids. The V segment lost 4 bases and the J segment 7 bases; nucleotides outside the gene matches: 13. CDR1 and CDR2 from the germline V gene are MGHDK and SYGVNS. The CDR3 bases are TGTGCCAGCAGTGGGGGACTAGCGGGAGCCCAAGCTGCCTATACGCAGTATTTT. Protein: CASSGGLAGAQAAYTQYF.

This clone was seen only once. The V and J genes are TRBV19 and TRBJ1-3; TRBD1 matches 7 bases. V was clipped by 0 bases and J by 4 bases; unmatched bases: 6. This CDR3 is built from 16 residues. Germline-derived CDR1 and CDR2 are LNHDA and SQIVND (reference sequence). Here the CDR3 DNA reads TGTGCCAGTAGTATAGATCGACAGGGCTTCGGAAACACCATATATTTT. Translating gives CASSIDRQGFGNTIYF.

The rearrangement uses TRBV7-9 and TRBJ2-1; 7 positions agree with TRBD1. Germline CDR1 reads SEHNR; CDR2 reads FQNEAQ (reference sequence). The V gene end was trimmed by 0 bases and the J gene end by 3 bases; junction bases not matched to a gene: 2. The CDR3 has 15 residues. The CDR3 loop is CASSLAAGGYNEQFF. Written as DNA, the CDR3 is TGTGCCAGCAGCTTAGCAGCAGGGGGCTACAATGAGCAGTTCTTC.

This clone was detected only a few times. J is TRBJ2-7 and V is TRBV23-1; unclear D gene. TRBV23-1 is given ORF status, its function remaining uncertain. Trimming removed 4 bases from V and 5 bases from J, with 6 bases in between. The CDR3 has 11 amino acids. CDR3 DNA sequence: TGCGCCAGCAGTCTCGGAGACGAGCAGTACGTC. It is translated as CASSLGDEQYV.

The genes are TRBV5-1 and TRBJ2-5; D gene unclear. The CDR3 has 14 amino acids. Germline CDR1 is SGHRS and CDR2 is YFSETQ. Trimming shortened V by 2 bases and J by 1 base, and 9 bases separated the two germline ends. The CDR3 bases are TGCGCCAGCAGCTTCCCCCAATCCCAAGAGACCCAGTACTTC. Its protein is CASSFPQSQETQYF.

The V and J genes are TRBV4-1 and TRBJ1-1, with 7 nucleotides matching TRBD1. The germline V gene encodes CDR1 MGHRA and CDR2 YSYEKL. Trimming took 3 bases from V and 0 from J; bases not matched to a gene: 7. The CDR3 totals 16 residues. The CDR3 bases are TGCGCCAGCAGCCACGGGACAGTGGGAATGAACACTGAAGCTTTCTTT. The encoded protein is CASSHGTVGMNTEAFF.

The chain is built from TRBV5-6 and TRBJ2-1, with 15 positions matching TRBD2. In germline, CDR1 is SGHDT, CDR2 YYEEEE. Germline trimming cut 0 bases from V and 8 bases from J; bases unmatched to any gene: 12. The CDR3 has 19 residues. The DNA for the CDR3 is TGTGCCAGCAGCTTGGTTGGTACCGGTGGACTAGCGGGAGGGGATGAGCAGTTCTTC. This encodes CASSLVGTGGLAGGDEQFF. Drawing the rest from reference TRBV5-6 and TRBJ2-1, the complete variable domain is DAGVTQSPTHLIKTRGQQVTLRCSPKSGHDTVSWYQQALGQGPQFIFQYYEEEERQRGNFPDRFSGHQFPNYSSELNVNALLLGDSALYLCASSLVGTGGLAGGDEQFFGPGTRLTVL.

V usage is TRBV15 and J usage is TRBJ2-1; 14 bases fit TRBD2. This CDR3 spans 15 amino acids. J was trimmed by 9 bases and V by 3 bases; bases with no gene match: 4. CDR1 is LNHNV and CDR2 is YYDKDF in the germline V gene (reference sequence). This CDR3 reads CATSRGLAGVGEQFF. As DNA, the CDR3 is TGTGCCACCAGCAGGGGACTAGCGGGAGTTGGTGAGCAGTTCTTC.

The chain couples TRBV4-1 to TRBJ2-5; 8 positions agree with TRBD2. The better agreement between TRBJ2-7 and the DNA end casts doubt on the J call. CDR3 length: 14 residues. Germline V CDR1 and CDR2: MGHRA, YSYEKL. CDR3 sequence reads: CASSWEAGAYEQYF. For the CDR3, the DNA is TGCGCCAGCAGCTGGGAAGCGGGGGCCTACGAGCAGTACTTC.

The chain is built from TRBV4-1 and TRBJ2-1; TRBD2 aligns across 8 bases. Germline values: CDR1 MGHRA, CDR2 YSYEKL. The CDR3 contains 14 residues. J lost 9 bases, V lost 2 bases, and 6 bases had no gene match. This chain's CDR3 is CASSQTGLVPEQFF. CDR3 bases: TGCGCCAGCAGCCAAACGGGACTAGTCCCTGAGCAGTTCTTC.

V is TRBV5-6 and J is TRBJ2-3; the D gene is possibly TRBD2 (6 bases). Trimming left V 4 bases short and J 6 bases short, with 9 bases between. Germline CDR1 SGHDT, CDR2 YYEEEE. This CDR3 comprises 12 residues. CDR3 DNA sequence: TGTGCCAGCAGCGGGAGGCGGGATACGCAGTATTTT. It is translated as CASSGRRDTQYF.

V usage is TRBV5-1 and J usage is TRBJ2-7; D ambiguous. The V gene lost 1 base and the J gene lost 0 bases, with 8 bases spanning the gap. This CDR3 is 14 amino acids long. From germline, CDR1 is SGHRS and CDR2 YFSETQ. In nucleotides, the CDR3 is TGCGCCAGCAGCTTGTGGAGCAGCTCCTACGAGCAGTACTTC. Translating it yields CASSLWSSSYEQYF.

This chain uses TRBV5-8 with TRBJ2-7, with 11 bases lining up with TRBD1. V lost 2 bases, J lost 4 bases, and 2 bases stayed unmatched. This CDR3 contains 14 residues. The germline V gene encodes CDR1 SGHTS and CDR2 YDEGEE. CDR3 in DNA: TGTGCCAGCAGCTTCGGGACAGGGGGTTACGAGCAGTACTTC. Translating it yields CASSFGTGGYEQYF.

The CDR3 nucleotides read TGCGCCAGCAGCTACGGACAGAACTACGAGCAGTACGTC. Amino acid sequence: CASSYGQNYEQYV. This chain connects TRBV5-1 to TRBJ2-7, with a weak D call TRBD1 (6 bases). This CDR3 spans 13 amino acids. Germline V gene data show CDR1 as SGHRS and CDR2 as YFSETQ. V lost 3 bases, J lost 3 bases, and 10 bases lay in between.

The sample holds a few counts of this clone. This chain joins TRBV15 and TRBJ1-2; 8 bases are shared with TRBD1. The CDR3 runs 13 residues. Trimming cost V 8 bases and J 4 bases; bases outside gene matches: 6. CDR1 and CDR2 (germline): LNHNV, YYDKDF (reference sequence). The CDR3 DNA reads as TGTGCCACCCAGGGGCAGGGGGCCTATGGCTACACCTTC. Protein sequence: CATQGQGAYGYTF.

The DNA of the CDR3 is TGCGCCAGCAGCCCTGAGCTAGCGGGAGGTTTTGGCACCGGGGAGCTGTTTTTT. Protein sequence: CASSPELAGGFGTGELFF. The chain is built from TRBV4-1 and TRBJ2-2, with 11 bases identical to TRBD2. J gave up 4 bases and V 4 bases, and 11 bases lay outside the gene matches. Germline V CDR1 and CDR2: MGHRA, YSYEKL. The CDR3 contains 18 residues.

J is TRBJ1-1 and V is TRBV10-3; D unresolved. CDR1 ENHRY and CDR2 SYGVKD come from the germline V gene. This CDR3 contains 12 residues. With 3 bases removed from V and 11 bases from J, the gap between germline ends came to 13 bases. In DNA, the CDR3 is TGTGCCATCAGTGAAAGAGGGCTTGGTGCTTTCTTT. The encoded protein is CAISERGLGAFF.

This sequence joins TRBV7-9 and TRBJ2-1; D ambiguous. Germline loops: CDR1 SEHNR, CDR2 FQNEAQ (reference sequence). Deletions cut 1 base from V and 0 bases from J, with 10 bases between. The CDR3 runs 16 residues. CDR3 sequence (DNA): TGTGCCAGCAGCTTAGGTGCGGAATTCTCCTACAATGAGCAGTTCTTC. Encoded protein: CASSLGAEFSYNEQFF.

The chain combines TRBV27 with TRBJ2-7; D uncertain. CDR1 is MNHEY and CDR2 is SMNVEV in the germline V gene (reference sequence). This CDR3 region has 13 residues. The V end lost 2 bases, the J end lost 9 bases, and 14 bases lay between the germline ends. The CDR3 here is CASSLGVGLRQYV. The CDR3 DNA reads TGTGCCAGCAGTTTAGGCGTGGGCCTCCGGCAGTACGTC.

This clone turned up a few times. The rearrangement joins TRBV2 to TRBJ1-1; D is uncertain. The CDR3 totals 13 residues. V lost 4 bases, J lost 6 bases, and 12 bases lay in between. Germline CDR1 SNHLY, CDR2 FYNNEI. CDR3 protein: CASSVARSAEAFF. In DNA form, the CDR3 reads TGTGCCAGCAGTGTGGCCAGGTCAGCTGAAGCTTTCTTT.

The J gene is TRBJ1-2, the V gene TRBV6-5, with D perhaps matching TRBD1 (6 bases). The germline V gene has CDR1 MNHEY and CDR2 SVGAGI. CDR3 size: 14 residues. The ends were cut back, 6 bases at V and 2 bases at J, with 13 bases in the middle. CDR3 sequence: CASRPGDENYGYTF. The DNA of the CDR3 is TGTGCCAGCAGGCCAGGGGATGAAAACTATGGCTACACCTTC.

The chain has TRBV4-1 and TRBJ2-3, with D maybe TRBD1 (5 bases). From germline, CDR1 is MGHRA and CDR2 YSYEKL. The V end lost 0 bases, the J end lost 3 bases, and 10 bases lay between the germline ends. CDR3 length equals 15 residues. CDR3 amino acids: CASSQEGRETDTQYF. For the CDR3, the DNA is TGCGCCAGCAGCCAAGAGGGCAGGGAAACAGATACGCAGTATTTT.

This clone has just a few counts. The chain carries TRBV7-2 and TRBJ2-7, with 13 bases lining up with TRBD2. The CDR3 totals 16 residues. Germline values: CDR1 SGHTA, CDR2 FQGNSA. The ends lost 2 bases at V and 6 bases at J; junction bases unmatched: 7. The CDR3 here is CASSLQLAGGAGEQYF. Here the CDR3 DNA reads TGTGCCAGCAGCTTACAACTAGCGGGAGGGGCTGGCGAGCAGTACTTC.

This chain joins TRBV4-1 and TRBJ2-7, with 7 bases matching TRBD2. V dropped 4 bases and J dropped 2; count of bases not matched to a gene: 8. The CDR3 is made up of 15 amino acids. Germline V gene data show CDR1 as MGHRA and CDR2 as YSYEKL. The CDR3, as DNA: TGCGCCAGCAGCCGGGAGGCTAGCGGCGCCTACGAGCAGTACTTC. This translates into CASSREASGAYEQYF.

The chain has TRBV7-9 and TRBJ2-4, with TRBD2 identical over 9 bases. Trimming cost V 1 base and J 3 bases; bases outside gene matches: 1. This CDR3 is 15 amino acids long. The germline V gene encodes CDR1 SEHNR and CDR2 FQNEAQ (reference sequence). The CDR3 nucleotides are TGTGCCAGCAGCTTAGGGACTAGCGACAAAAACATTCAGTACTTC. Its translation: CASSLGTSDKNIQYF.